This TCR beta chain is from a study of blood T cells in healthy people across ages. Per germline, CDR1 MNHEY and CDR2 SVGAGI. The CDR3 spans 16 residues. The ends were cut back, 4 bases at V and 5 bases at J, with 20 bases in the middle. Primed by a sample-barcoded 5' primer and a J-beta primer mix, a second PCR proceeded for roughly 6 to 12 cycles. Each TCR beta cDNA got a 12-nucleotide random molecular identifier. TCRdb re-called the 5' RACE reads with MiXCR, one entry per CDR3 protein. The repertoire consists of 1.5 million to 2 million distinct CDR3 sequences, with roughly 32% occurring once and the leading ten covering about 11%.

This TCR was sampled from a woman aged 25 to 39 in good health. Input material: blood. The V and J genes are TRBV6-5 and TRBJ2-5, with a weak D call TRBD1 (6 bases). The CDR3 reads CASSSGRTVSVETQYF. CDR3 bases: TGTGCCAGCAGTTCGGGCAGGACAGTGTCTGTGGAGACCCAGTACTTC.